The 6 T cell receptor beta chains reported below all come from one sample, sequenced in a study of blood T cells in healthy people across ages. Combining a sample-barcoded 5' primer with a J-beta primer mix, a second PCR ran for roughly 7 to 11 cycles. TCRdb re-called the 5' RACE reads through MiXCR, storing one row per CDR3 protein. The sample has around 1.1 million distinct CDR3 sequences, less than 45% seen once. Sequencing input: blood. Every receptor here comes from a man between 18 and 29 years old in good health.

This chain connects TRBV10-3 to TRBJ2-7, with D maybe TRBD2 (7 bases). Germline values: CDR1 ENHRY, CDR2 SYGVKD. The CDR3 contains 17 residues. The V end was cut by 7 bases, the J end by 0 bases, with 22 bases between. CDR3 sequence: CAIKTGWRGGSSYEQYF. The CDR3 coding sequence is TGTGCCATCAAGACAGGTTGGAGGGGCGGGAGCTCCTACGAGCAGTACTTC.

This chain connects TRBV25-1 to TRBJ1-2; no definite D call. CDR3 length: 10 amino acids. Trimming removed 3 bases at V and 7 bases at J, with 3 bases between. CDR1 and CDR2 from the germline V gene are MGHDK and SYGVNS. The CDR3 region is CASSDCGYTF. For the CDR3, the DNA is TGTGCCAGCAGTGATTGTGGCTACACCTTC.

This clonotype was counted only a few times. The chain joins TRBV10-3 to TRBJ2-1; TRBD1 is a possible D gene (6 bases). Germline V gene data show CDR1 as ENHRY and CDR2 as SYGVKD. This CDR3 comprises 13 residues. Trimming took 6 bases from V and 6 from J, leaving 12 bases between them. The CDR3 DNA reads TGTGCCATCAGGGTCGGGACATCCAATGAGCAGTTCTTC. It encodes CAIRVGTSNEQFF.

In this sample, this clonotype turned up a few times. The chain has TRBV20-1 and TRBJ1-1; D may be TRBD1 (5 bases). The germline CDR1 and CDR2 sequences are DFQATT and SNEGSKA (reference sequence). This CDR3 has 11 residues. This CDR3 reads CKQYSGSRAFF. The CDR3, as DNA: TGCAAGCAATACTCAGGGTCGCGGGCTTTCTTT.

This clonotype was found a few times. The rearrangement joins TRBV24-1 to TRBJ2-3; D is possibly TRBD1 or TRBD2 (5 bases each). V was shortened by 7 bases and J by 7 bases, with 17 bases between the two germline ends. This CDR3 has 14 residues. CDR1 is KGHDR, CDR2 SFDVKD, per germline. CDR3 in DNA: TGTGCCACCAGGGCCTGGGACGCCCGCAATACGCAGTATTTT. It yields the protein CATRAWDARNTQYF.

The chain recombines TRBV12-3 or TRBV12-4 with TRBJ2-5; D gene ambiguous. The CDR3 consists of 15 residues. Trimming removed 2 bases at V and 5 bases at J, with 15 bases between. CDR3 bases: TGTGCCAGCAGTTTATCCCCGGACGGGTTCGAGACCCAGTACTTC. This codes for CASSLSPDGFETQYF.